This T cell receptor beta chain was found in a study of blood T cell repertoires in COVID-19 (dated by TCRdb to the early 2020s). As for the study more broadly: The collaborator samples originated in the United States, Italy and Spain and spanned the acute and convalescent phases of COVID-19. Where available, HLA class I and class II types were taken from metadata supplied by the sample provider and were not determined by assay-based typing. The repertoires were released in a freely available public database intended as a resource for research on the immune response to SARS-CoV-2. The material from the prospective study consisted of cDNA or gDNA derived from T cells, B-cell-depleted T cells, or PBMCs. A de-identified subject ID, COVID-19 status, age in years and sex were almost always included in the sample metadata. Subjects who had been exposed to COVID-19, were actively infected with it, or had recovered from it provided the deeply sampled blood TCRbeta repertoires that made up the dataset. Samples were obtained from the ongoing ImmuneRACE study (first 160 participants) and from over 1,000 subjects provided by 6 global collaborators. Here is what the overall study found, with its caveats: The quantity of clinical and demographic metadata differed by source and by participant and was supplied without curation.

TCRbeta CDR3 regions were amplified from genomic DNA by means of the immunoSEQ Assay, a bias-controlled multiplex PCR. Per the original workflow: Nucleated cell counts per sample were estimated from amplification of reference gene primers within the assay. Sequence reads were collapsed and filtered to measure the absolute abundance of every unique TCRbeta CDR3 rearrangement. Productive Simpson clonality was computed per sample as the square root of Simpson's diversity index over productive rearrangements. TCRdb carries this immuneACCESS record with in-frame sequences only. Its versions omit some clonotypes, under half of them owing to an unresolved V gene in the studies checked, with the rest unexplained. The D gene and trimming were derived from the DNA, and the V and J assignments and clone size from that table. The sample table lists approximately 260,000 clones, roughly 84% of them with a count of one. The ten largest clones capture more than 3% of the sample.

Remarks on this clone: The antigen this receptor binds is unknown. Base qualities are not provided; no much larger clone lies one nucleotide away.

Enrolling through a virtual design, the prospective study's participants ranged in age from roughly 18 to 95 years and lived across roughly 24 United States geographic areas. Cohort assignment in the prospective study relied on participant-reported clinical history from a screening survey and a study questionnaire. Recovered participants in ImmuneRACE Cohort 3 were defined as having two consecutive negative NP/OP PCR tests, clearance from a healthcare professional, or resolution of symptoms. Each participant in the prospective study had whole blood, serum and a nasopharyngeal or oropharyngeal swab collected by mobile phlebotomists. Over a roughly 2-month period, participants in the prospective study had the option of providing additional blood draws and questionnaires. Before DNA extraction, blood samples from the prospective study were shipped at room temperature or frozen. The clonotype was recovered from a man in his fifties who had recovered from COVID-19. The sequenced sample was PBMCs or T cells enriched from blood (not recorded which).

The CDR3 here reads CASSPRRVGRGHDYGYTF. The nucleotide sequence is TGTGCCAGCAGCCCCCGAAGAGTGGGCAGGGGGCACGACTATGGCTACACCTTC. In this chain, TRBV13 is recombined with TRBJ1-2; 8 junctional bases match TRBD1. Taken from cysteine to phenylalanine, the CDR3 has 18 residues. The sequence is cut down to CDR3 DNA, 54 bases in frame from base 1. The V end gives up 5 bases and the J end 3 bases, leaving 17 bases in the junction not matched to a gene. Sequences PRHDT (CDR1) and FYEKMQ (CDR2) are obtained from the germline V gene (reference sequence).